Below, 14 T cell receptor beta chains from the same sample are listed, as sequenced in a study of CD8 T cells in Susac syndrome. RNA was extracted with the RNeasy kit, and a quantity of roughly 0.5 to 1 ug was reverse transcribed using random hexamers. TCRdb processed the immunoSEQ multiplex PCR reads anew with MiXCR; each CDR3 protein has one entry. The sample includes approximately 100,000 distinct CDR3 sequences, about nine tenths seen only once; the top ten take around 0.14%. Input material: CD4+ T cells from PBMCs. These receptors were obtained from a human donor in good health.

This clonotype appeared a single time. The rearrangement joins TRBV6-1 to TRBJ1-1, with D hard to call. CDR3 length: 13 residues. The V gene lost 6 bases and the J gene lost 6 bases, with 14 bases spanning the gap. Germline V lookup: CDR1 MNHNS, CDR2 SASEGT. CDR3 residues: CASRGPNSPEAFF. The CDR3 DNA reads TGTGCCAGCAGGGGCCCAAACTCCCCTGAAGCTTTCTTT.

This clonotype was seen only once. The CDR3 DNA is TGTGCCAGCAGCTTAGATCCTCCCTCCGGGACAGGGGAGGCCACTGAAGCTTTCTTT. Translation gives CASSLDPPSGTGEATEAFF. The chain employs TRBV7-6 and TRBJ1-1; 10 bases map to TRBD1. With V trimmed by 1 base and J by 4 bases, 15 bases remained unmatched. This CDR3 has 19 amino acids. The V gene's germline CDR1 is SGHVS and CDR2 FNYEAQ. The whole variable domain, remainder taken from reference TRBV7-6 and TRBJ1-1, is GAGVSQSPRYKVTKRGQDVALRCDPISGHVSLYWYRQALGQGPEFLTYFNYEAQQDKSGLPNDRFSAERPEGSISTLTIQRTEQRDSAMYRCASSLDPPSGTGEATEAFFGQGTRLTVV.

The J gene is TRBJ2-2, the V gene TRBV7-3; perhaps TRBD2 as D (5 bases). Germline-derived CDR1 and CDR2 are SGHTA and FQGTGA. Trimming took 2 bases from V and 0 from J, leaving 10 bases between them. CDR3 length equals 16 residues. The CDR3, as DNA: TGTGCCAGCAGCTTATTCGCGGGTGCGAACACCGGGGAGCTGTTTTTT. It translates to CASSLFAGANTGELFF.

The sample holds one count of this clonotype. The V call is TRBV4-3, the J call TRBJ2-1; 12 positions agree with TRBD1. In germline, CDR1 is LGHNA, CDR2 YSLEER. With 4 bases clipped from V and 8 bases from J, the junction kept 9 bases outside the gene matches. This CDR3 has 16 residues. CDR3 residues: CASSRDPGQGADEQFF. The CDR3 DNA reads as TGCGCCAGCAGCCGAGACCCGGGACAGGGGGCCGATGAGCAGTTCTTC.

This sequence joins TRBV2 and TRBJ1-5; possible D gene TRBD1, 5 bases. The CDR3 contains 16 residues. Per germline, CDR1 SNHLY and CDR2 FYNNEI. Deletions cut 1 base from V and 1 base from J, with 11 bases between. The CDR3 here is CASSEGGRRSNQPQHF. In DNA form, the CDR3 reads TGTGCCAGCAGTGAAGGGGGGAGAAGAAGCAATCAGCCCCAGCATTTT.

The V gene is TRBV5-1, the J gene TRBJ2-7, with 10 bases lining up with TRBD1. The germline gives CDR1 SGHRS, CDR2 YFSETQ. The CDR3 runs to 15 residues. Trimming took 3 bases from V and 0 from J; bases not matched to a gene: 3. The CDR3: CASSWTGGSSYEQYF. For the CDR3, the DNA is TGCGCCAGCAGCTGGACAGGGGGTAGCTCCTACGAGCAGTACTTC.

V is TRBV6-6 and J is TRBJ1-2; tentatively, D is TRBD1 (5 bases). CDR1 and CDR2 (germline): MNHNY, SVGAGI (reference sequence). This CDR3 has 14 residues. V was trimmed by 6 bases and J by 8 bases, leaving 19 bases between them. The CDR3 sequence is CASSPRTGPGGYTF. For the CDR3, the DNA is TGTGCCAGCAGCCCTAGAACGGGCCCAGGGGGCTACACCTTC.

As DNA, the CDR3 is TGCGCCAGCAGCCAAGATCCGCGCTCCCCTCGGGGCTACACCTTC. Protein product: CASSQDPRSPRGYTF. The gene calls are TRBV4-3 and TRBJ1-2; no firm D call. CDR1 and CDR2 from the germline V gene are LGHNA and YSLEER. This CDR3 comprises 15 residues. With 0 bases removed from V and 8 bases from J, the gap between germline ends came to 16 bases.

The chain employs TRBV12-3 or TRBV12-4 and TRBJ1-2; 9 bases fit TRBD1. The junction had 6 bases not matched to a gene; V was cut back by 5 bases and J by 8 bases. The CDR3 extends over 13 amino acids. CDR3 in amino acids: CASSPGTGQGYTF. CDR3 bases: TGTGCCAGCAGTCCCGGGACAGGGCAAGGCTACACCTTC.

The J gene is TRBJ2-5, the V gene TRBV2, with D hard to call. The germline gives CDR1 SNHLY, CDR2 FYNNEI. This CDR3 is 13 amino acids long. The V and J ends lost 7 bases and 2 bases respectively, with 11 bases between them. CDR3 sequence reads: CASKVLQQETQYF. In DNA, the CDR3 is TGTGCCAGCAAAGTACTGCAACAAGAGACCCAGTACTTC.

The chain carries TRBV5-1 and TRBJ1-4, with D tentatively TRBD1 (5 bases). The CDR3 length is 14 residues. V lost 5 bases and J lost 6, with 14 bases in between. Germline CDR1 reads SGHRS; CDR2 reads YFSETQ. The CDR3 DNA is TGCGCCAGCAGATGGGGACCTGGGGATGAAAAACTGTTTTTT. Residues: CASRWGPGDEKLFF.

This clonotype was recorded a few times. J is TRBJ2-7 and V is TRBV27; 10 nucleotides agree with TRBD2. V lost 4 bases to trimming and J lost 3 bases; unmatched junction nucleotides: 6. Germline loops: CDR1 MNHEY, CDR2 SMNVEV (reference sequence). The CDR3 has 15 residues. For the CDR3, the DNA is TGTGCCAGCAGTTCCCCTAGCGGGAGCATCTACGAGCAGTACTTC. Amino acid sequence: CASSSPSGSIYEQYF.

The rearrangement links TRBV7-8 to TRBJ2-5; 7 positions agree with TRBD2. The CDR3 runs 19 residues. V was pared by 0 bases and J by 10 bases, with 23 bases of the junction left unmatched. Germline CDR1 is SGHVS and CDR2 is FQNEAQ. Here the CDR3 DNA reads TGTGCCAGCAGCTTAGCTAGGCTAGCGGCCTCAGAGCCCCTGAGGAACCAGTACTTC. It specifies CASSLARLAASEPLRNQYF. Using reference TRBV7-8 and TRBJ2-5 for the parts outside the CDR3, the full variable domain is GAGVSQSPRYKVAKRGQDVALRCDPISGHVSLFWYQQALGQGPEFLTYFQNEAQLDKSGLPSDRFFAERPEGSVSTLKIQRTQQEDSAVYLCASSLARLAASEPLRNQYFGPGTRLLVL.

The rearrangement uses TRBV3-1 and TRBJ2-5; tentatively, D is TRBD1 or TRBD2 (6 bases each). The germline CDR1 and CDR2 sequences are LGHDT and YNNKEL (reference sequence). Deletions cut 0 bases from V and 1 base from J, with 9 bases between. The CDR3 is made up of 15 amino acids. CDR3 coding DNA: TGTGCCAGCAGCCAAGACGGGGGCAGCCAAGAGACCCAGTACTTC. Translation gives CASSQDGGSQETQYF.